This T cell receptor (beta chain) was identified in a study of blood T cell repertoires in COVID-19 (dated by TCRdb to about 2020). Turning to the overall study: Samples covering the acute and convalescent phases of COVID-19 were provided by collaborators in the United States, Italy and Spain. The repertoires were released in a freely available public database meant as a resource for research on the immune response to SARS-CoV-2. Where HLA class I and class II types were available, the types were taken from metadata supplied by the sample provider, not from assay-based typing. The dataset comprised deeply sampled blood TCRbeta repertoires from subjects exposed to, actively infected with, or recovered from COVID-19. The prospective study material was composed of cDNA or gDNA derived from T cells, B-cell-depleted T cells, or PBMCs. Nearly every sample came with metadata listing a de-identified subject ID, COVID-19 status, age in years and sex. The samples were drawn from two sources: the first 160 participants of the ongoing ImmuneRACE study, and over 950 subjects contributed by 6 global collaborators.

Note on this clone: The antigen this receptor binds is unknown. No base-level quality is on record; no much larger clone is a single base apart.

Collaborating institutions collected whole blood in K2EDTA tubes following their own protocols. For TCRbeta analysis, collaborators shipped samples as frozen whole blood, isolated PBMCs, or DNA extracted from either of those sample types. TCRbeta CDR3 regions were amplified from genomic DNA using the immunoSEQ Assay, a bias-controlled multiplex PCR. The original methods were these. Nucleated cell counts per sample were estimated from amplification of reference gene primers within the assay. To quantify the absolute abundance of each unique TCRbeta CDR3 rearrangement, sequence reads were collapsed and filtered. For each sample, productive Simpson clonality was calculated by taking the square root of Simpson's diversity index across productive rearrangements. Drawn from immuneACCESS, this table holds only the in-frame rearrangements with V and J called that TCRdb kept. Clones are partly lost; checked studies trace under half to an unresolved V gene and leave the rest unexplained. That table furnishes V, J and clone size, whereas the DNA furnished D and trimming. The table for this sample lists over 300,000 clones; around 87% of them were counted only once. About 7% of the sample comes from the top ten.

Broader findings and caveats from the paper: Clinical and demographic metadata were provided uncurated, with the amount varying by source and participant.

V loses 5 bases of germline sequence and J loses 3 bases, and the interval between the two ends is 8 bases. The CDR3 sequence holds 13 residues, the cysteine and phenylalanine included. The only DNA kept is the CDR3, 39 bases in frame from the first base. As encoded in the germline V gene, CDR1 is SGHAT while CDR2 is FQNNGV. The clonotype was recovered from a man aged 18 to 29 with active or convalescent COVID-19. The sequencing sample was made of peripheral blood. The chain was built from TRBV11-2 and TRBJ1-3; there is no confident call for the D gene. In nucleotides, the sequence is TGTGCCAGCAGCGCAACAGATGGAAACACCATATATTTT. It codes for CASSATDGNTIYF.